Presented here are 17 T cell receptor beta chains from one specimen sequenced in a study of T cell clusters in autoimmune cytopenias. One tube held mixed TRB-A and TRB-B primer pools for touch-down PCR. TCRdb reanalyzed the multiplex PCR reads and collapses them to one entry per CDR3 protein, without DNA. This sample's table has around 2,700 distinct CDR3 sequences. Approximately 36,000 genome equivalents of blood DNA were amplified for TRB. Input material: peripheral blood. The receptors were gathered from a human donor with an autoimmune cytopenia, with autoimmune hepatitis or in good health (not recorded which).

This sequence joins TRBV12-3 or TRBV12-4 and TRBJ2-7; TCRdb returns TRBD1, unconfirmable since there is no DNA. This CDR3 contains 16 residues. This CDR3 reads CASRSAPGQGDLGQYF.

This clonotype is called medium-sized based on its frequency. CDR3 in amino acids: CASSAGSRGGELFF. The chain employs TRBV10-1 and TRBJ2-2; the TRBD1 assignment by TCRdb is unverifiable without DNA. The CDR3 runs 14 residues. Per germline, CDR1 WNHNN and CDR2 SYGVQD (reference sequence).

V usage is TRBV10-3 and J usage is TRBJ2-3. There are 13 residues in the CDR3. CDR1 and CDR2 (germline): ENHRY, SYGVKD. CDR3 residues: CAITGDSTDTQYF.

Considering frequency, this clonotype is medium-sized. The chain has TRBV6-5 and TRBJ2-5; the TCRdb D gene call, TRBD1, has no DNA to confirm it. Germline V lookup: CDR1 MNHEY, CDR2 SVGAGI. This CDR3 has 15 amino acids. Here the CDR3 reads CASSPEGGSQETQYF.

By frequency, this clonotype is large. The chain couples TRBV6-5 to TRBJ2-1; the D gene TCRdb calls, TRBD2, cannot be checked with no DNA. In germline, CDR1 is MNHEY, CDR2 SVGAGI. The CDR3 totals 16 residues. CDR3 sequence reads: CATSVGPESQSNEQFF.

The J gene is TRBJ2-5, the V gene TRBV19; TCRdb indicates TRBD2, and absent DNA this call remains unverified. The CDR3 length is 16 residues. The V gene's germline CDR1 is LNHDA and CDR2 SQIVND (reference sequence). The CDR3 sequence is CASSIKTSGGLETQYF. The full variable domain, rest sourced from reference TRBV19 and TRBJ2-5, is DGGITQSPKYLFRKEGQNVTLSCEQNLNHDAMYWYRQDPGQGLRLIYYSQIVNDFQKGDIAEGYSVSREKKESFPLTVTSAQKNPTAFYLCASSIKTSGGLETQYFGPGTRLLVL.

The chain carries TRBV12-3 or TRBV12-4 and TRBJ1-5. The CDR3 sequence is 17 residues long. The CDR3 reads CASSWITKKPSNQPQHF.

Judged by frequency, this clonotype is medium-sized (0.01 to 0.1%). The chain uses TRBV7-9 and TRBJ1-2. Germline V lookup: CDR1 SEHNR, CDR2 FQNEAQ (reference sequence). The CDR3 has 12 residues. CDR3 in amino acids: CASSLNHYGYTF.

V is TRBV11-2 and J is TRBJ2-7; lacking DNA, the TRBD1 call made by TCRdb goes unchecked. Germline V gene sequence: CDR1 SGHAT, CDR2 FQNNGV. CDR3 length: 13 residues. CDR3 loop: CASSLEPGYEQYF. Variable domain in full (rest from reference TRBV11-2 and TRBJ2-7): EAGVAQSPRYKIIEKRQSVAFWCNPISGHATLYWYQQILGQGPKLLIQFQNNGVVDDSQLPKDRFSAERLKGVDSTLKIQPAKLEDSAVYLCASSLEPGYEQYFGPGTRLTVT.

This clonotype is deemed medium-sized (0.01 to 0.1%) by its frequency. V is TRBV6-5 and J is TRBJ1-2. The CDR3 is 14 residues long. Germline V CDR1 and CDR2: MNHEY, SVGAGI. CDR3 protein: CASSEGSSNYGYTF.

The chain recombines TRBV5-1 with TRBJ2-5. Germline CDR1 reads SGHRS; CDR2 reads YFSETQ. The CDR3 sequence is 11 residues long. The chain's CDR3 is CASSFQETQYF.

In terms of frequency, this clonotype is medium-sized. This chain connects TRBV7-6 to TRBJ2-3; the TRBD1 assignment by TCRdb is unverifiable without DNA. Germline assignment: CDR1 SGHVS and CDR2 FNYEAQ. CDR3 length: 15 residues. The CDR3 loop is CASSRDASSTDTQYF. Based on the CDR3 plus reference TRBV7-6 and TRBJ2-3, the full variable domain is GAGVSQSPRYKVTKRGQDVALRCDPISGHVSLYWYRQALGQGPEFLTYFNYEAQQDKSGLPNDRFSAERPEGSISTLTIQRTEQRDSAMYRCASSRDASSTDTQYFGPGTRLTVL.

V is TRBV6-5 and J is TRBJ2-1. The CDR3 length is 13 residues. Germline V gene data show CDR1 as MNHEY and CDR2 as SVGAGI. The CDR3 region is CASSYSSRLEQFF.

Its frequency marks this clonotype as hyperexpanded. This rearrangement joins TRBV28 to TRBJ2-5; TCRdb calls TRBD2, which cannot be checked without DNA. The CDR3 is 16 amino acids. Germline CDR1 reads MDHEN; CDR2 reads SYDVKM. This chain's CDR3 is CASSLMSGRAAETQYF. The full variable domain, with the rest looked up from reference TRBV28 and TRBJ2-5, is DVKVTQSSRYLVKRTGEKVFLECVQDMDHENMFWYRQDPGLGLRLIYFSYDVKMKEKGDIPEGYSVSREKKERFSLILESASTNQTSMYLCASSLMSGRAAETQYFGPGTRLLVL.

This chain links TRBV20-1 with TRBJ1-1; TCRdb's D gene call, TRBD1, goes unchecked for lack of DNA. Germline loops: CDR1 DFQATT, CDR2 SNEGSKA (reference sequence). This CDR3 comprises 13 residues. This CDR3 reads CSAQRTGRTEAFF.

The rearrangement links TRBV5-6 to TRBJ2-1; the TCRdb call, TRBD1, lacks DNA for checking. The CDR3 runs to 14 residues. The germline gives CDR1 SGHDT, CDR2 YYEEEE. CDR3 protein: CASGRGVSYNEQFF.

This clonotype is deemed medium-sized (0.01 to 0.1%) by its frequency. This chain uses TRBV27 with TRBJ1-2. Germline V CDR1 and CDR2: MNHEY, SMNVEV (reference sequence). The CDR3 runs 13 residues. CDR3 amino acids: CASSLLGTYGYTF.